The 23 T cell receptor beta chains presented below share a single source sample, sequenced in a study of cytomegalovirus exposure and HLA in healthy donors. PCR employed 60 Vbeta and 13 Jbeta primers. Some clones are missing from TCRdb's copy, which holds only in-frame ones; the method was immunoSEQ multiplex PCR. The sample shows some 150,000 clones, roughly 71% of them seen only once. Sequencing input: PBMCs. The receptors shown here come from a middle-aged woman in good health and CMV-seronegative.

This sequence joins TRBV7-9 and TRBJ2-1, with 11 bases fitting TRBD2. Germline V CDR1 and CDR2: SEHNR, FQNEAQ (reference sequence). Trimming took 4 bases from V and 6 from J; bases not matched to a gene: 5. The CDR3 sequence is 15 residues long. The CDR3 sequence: CASSSLAGEANEQFF. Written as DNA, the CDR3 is TGTGCCAGCAGCTCACTAGCGGGGGAGGCCAATGAGCAGTTCTTC.

DNA for the CDR3: TGTGCCAGCAGAGAACAGTTCTCCTATAATTCACCCCTCCACTTT. This codes for CASREQFSYNSPLHF. The chain employs TRBV2 and TRBJ1-6; D remains unclear. The germline gives CDR1 SNHLY, CDR2 FYNNEI. CDR3 size: 15 residues. With 6 bases removed from V and 0 bases from J, the gap between germline ends came to 9 bases.

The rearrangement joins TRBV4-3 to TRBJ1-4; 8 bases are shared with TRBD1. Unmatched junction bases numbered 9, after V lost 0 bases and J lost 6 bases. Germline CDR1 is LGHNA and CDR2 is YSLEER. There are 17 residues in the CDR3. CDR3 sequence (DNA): TGCGCCAGCAGCCAAGATTTTCCAGGGGGCAAAGATGAAAAACTGTTTTTT. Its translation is CASSQDFPGGKDEKLFF.

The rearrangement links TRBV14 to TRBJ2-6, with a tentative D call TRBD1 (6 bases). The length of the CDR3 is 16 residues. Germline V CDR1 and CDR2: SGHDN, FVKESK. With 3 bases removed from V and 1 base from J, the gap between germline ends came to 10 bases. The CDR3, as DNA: TGTGCCAGCAGCCAGACGAGGGGGTCTGGGGCCAACGTCCTGACTTTC. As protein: CASSQTRGSGANVLTF.

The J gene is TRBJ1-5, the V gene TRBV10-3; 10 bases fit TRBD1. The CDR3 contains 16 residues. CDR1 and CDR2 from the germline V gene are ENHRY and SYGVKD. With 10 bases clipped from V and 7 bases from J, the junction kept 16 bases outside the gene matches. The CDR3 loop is CATQTGGEEYGQPQHF. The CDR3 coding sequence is TGTGCCACCCAGACAGGGGGCGAGGAGTACGGACAGCCCCAGCATTTT.

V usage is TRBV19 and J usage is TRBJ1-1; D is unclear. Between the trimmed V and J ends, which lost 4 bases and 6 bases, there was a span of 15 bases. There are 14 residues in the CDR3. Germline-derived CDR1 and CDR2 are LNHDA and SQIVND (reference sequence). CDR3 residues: CASSRGLGKAEAFF. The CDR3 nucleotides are TGTGCCAGTAGTAGAGGACTGGGTAAAGCTGAAGCTTTCTTT.

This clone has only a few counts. The CDR3, as DNA: TGTGCCAGCAGCTTAATTGCTACGGGCTCTGGAAACACCATATATTTT. Protein: CASSLIATGSGNTIYF. This chain joins TRBV7-9 and TRBJ1-3; unclear D gene. Germline values: CDR1 SEHNR, CDR2 FQNEAQ (reference sequence). Trimming left V 2 bases short and J 0 bases short, with 11 bases between. The CDR3 consists of 16 residues.

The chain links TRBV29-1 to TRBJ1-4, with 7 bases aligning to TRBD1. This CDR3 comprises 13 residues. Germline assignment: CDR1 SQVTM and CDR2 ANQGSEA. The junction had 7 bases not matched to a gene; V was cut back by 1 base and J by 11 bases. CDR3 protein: CSVEGGTAGKLFF. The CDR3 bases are TGCAGCGTTGAAGGCGGGACAGCTGGGAAACTGTTTTTT.

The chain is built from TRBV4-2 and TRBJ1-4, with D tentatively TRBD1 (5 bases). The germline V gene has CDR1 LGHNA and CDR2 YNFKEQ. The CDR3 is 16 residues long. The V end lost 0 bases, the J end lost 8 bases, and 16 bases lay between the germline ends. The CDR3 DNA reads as TGTGCCAGCAGCCAAGATGCGGGACCGGAAGGCGAAAAACTGTTTTTT. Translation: CASSQDAGPEGEKLFF.

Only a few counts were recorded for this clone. The CDR3 protein is CASSVDDFSGNTIYF. Here the CDR3 DNA reads TGTGCCAGCAGCGTAGATGACTTCTCTGGAAACACCATATATTTT. The chain links TRBV9 to TRBJ1-3, with D unresolved. The CDR3 contains 15 residues. Trimming left V 0 bases short and J 0 bases short, with 7 bases between. Germline lookup yields CDR1 SGDLS and CDR2 YYNGEE.

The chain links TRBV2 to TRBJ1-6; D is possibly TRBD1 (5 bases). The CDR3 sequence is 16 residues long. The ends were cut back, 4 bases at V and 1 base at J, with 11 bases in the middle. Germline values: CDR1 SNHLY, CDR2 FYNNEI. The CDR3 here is CASSGGDRSYNSPLHF. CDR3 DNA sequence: TGTGCCAGCAGTGGTGGAGACAGATCCTATAATTCACCCCTCCACTTT.

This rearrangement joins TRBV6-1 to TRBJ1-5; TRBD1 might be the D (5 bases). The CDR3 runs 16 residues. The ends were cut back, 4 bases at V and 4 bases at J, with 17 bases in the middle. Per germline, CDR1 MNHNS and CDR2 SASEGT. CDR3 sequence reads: CASSARVKGANQPQHF. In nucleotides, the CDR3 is TGTGCCAGCAGTGCCCGGGTGAAAGGGGCTAATCAGCCCCAGCATTTT.

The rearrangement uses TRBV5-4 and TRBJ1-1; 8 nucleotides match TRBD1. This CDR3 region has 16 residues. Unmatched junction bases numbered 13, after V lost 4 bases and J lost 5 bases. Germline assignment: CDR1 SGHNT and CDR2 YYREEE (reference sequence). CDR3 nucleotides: TGTGCCAGCAGCCCCAGGGGGCCAGGGGGAAGGACTGAAGCTTTCTTT. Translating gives CASSPRGPGGRTEAFF. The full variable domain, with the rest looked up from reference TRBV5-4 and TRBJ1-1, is ETGVTQSPTHLIKTRGQQVTLRCSSQSGHNTVSWYQQALGQGPQFIFQYYREEENGRGNFPPRFSGLQFPNYSSELNVNALELDDSALYLCASSPRGPGGRTEAFFGQGTRLTVV.

CDR3 sequence: CASSLGLTDGELFF. Here the CDR3 DNA reads TGCGCCAGCAGCTTGGGACTTACGGACGGGGAGCTGTTTTTT. This chain joins TRBV5-1 and TRBJ2-2; no clear D gene. CDR1 SGHRS and CDR2 YFSETQ come from the germline V gene. Trimming pared 0 bases from V and 7 bases from J, leaving 10 bases between. The CDR3 contains 14 residues.

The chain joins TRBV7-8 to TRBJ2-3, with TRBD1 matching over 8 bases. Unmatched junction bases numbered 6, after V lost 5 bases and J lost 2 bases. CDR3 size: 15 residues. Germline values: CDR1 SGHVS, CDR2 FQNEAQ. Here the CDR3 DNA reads TGTGCCAGCAGCGTACAGGGGGGTGACACAGATACGCAGTATTTT. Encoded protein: CASSVQGGDTDTQYF.

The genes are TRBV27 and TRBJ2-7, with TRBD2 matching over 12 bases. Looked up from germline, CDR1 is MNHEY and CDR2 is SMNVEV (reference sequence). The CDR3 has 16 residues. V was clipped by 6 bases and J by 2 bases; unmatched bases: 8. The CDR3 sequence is CASSQLPSGGAYEQYF. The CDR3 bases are TGTGCCAGCAGCCAACTCCCTAGCGGGGGGGCCTACGAGCAGTACTTC.

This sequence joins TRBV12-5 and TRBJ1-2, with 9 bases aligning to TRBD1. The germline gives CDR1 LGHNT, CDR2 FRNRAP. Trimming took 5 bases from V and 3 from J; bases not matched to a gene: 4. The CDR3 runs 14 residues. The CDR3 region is CASGSWDRDYGYTF. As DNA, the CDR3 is TGTGCTAGTGGTAGCTGGGACAGGGACTATGGCTACACCTTC.

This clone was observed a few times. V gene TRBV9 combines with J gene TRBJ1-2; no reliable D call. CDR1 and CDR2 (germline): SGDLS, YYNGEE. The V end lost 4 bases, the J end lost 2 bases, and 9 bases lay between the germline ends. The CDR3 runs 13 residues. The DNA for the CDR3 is TGTGCCAGCAGCCACGGAGCGAACTATGGCTACACCTTC. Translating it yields CASSHGANYGYTF.

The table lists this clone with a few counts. CDR3 DNA sequence: TGCGCCAGCAGCCGGAGTGGTAATTCACCCCTCCACTTT. Its protein product is CASSRSGNSPLHF. This sequence joins TRBV5-1 and TRBJ1-6; D is uncertain. The CDR3 spans 13 residues. The germline V gene encodes CDR1 SGHRS and CDR2 YFSETQ. Trimming shortened V by 4 bases and J by 6 bases, and 8 bases separated the two germline ends.

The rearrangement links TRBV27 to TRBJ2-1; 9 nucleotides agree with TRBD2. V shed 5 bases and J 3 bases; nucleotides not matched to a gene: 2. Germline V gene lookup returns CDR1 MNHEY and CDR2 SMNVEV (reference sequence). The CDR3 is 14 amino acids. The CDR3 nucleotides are TGTGCCAGCAGTCTAGCGGGGCACTACAATGAGCAGTTCTTC. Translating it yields CASSLAGHYNEQFF.

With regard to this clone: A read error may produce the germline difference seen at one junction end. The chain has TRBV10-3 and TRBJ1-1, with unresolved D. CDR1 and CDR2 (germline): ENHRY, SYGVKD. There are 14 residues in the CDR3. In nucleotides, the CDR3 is TGTGCCATCAGTGAGTCGTCGGTCCGGACTGGAGCTTTCTTT. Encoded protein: CAISESSVRTGAFF.

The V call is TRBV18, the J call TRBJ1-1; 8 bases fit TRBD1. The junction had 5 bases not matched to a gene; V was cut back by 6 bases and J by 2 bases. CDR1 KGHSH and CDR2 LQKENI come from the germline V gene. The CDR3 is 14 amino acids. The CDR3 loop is CASSPDRGNTEAFF. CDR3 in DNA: TGTGCCAGCTCGCCAGACAGGGGTAACACTGAAGCTTTCTTT.

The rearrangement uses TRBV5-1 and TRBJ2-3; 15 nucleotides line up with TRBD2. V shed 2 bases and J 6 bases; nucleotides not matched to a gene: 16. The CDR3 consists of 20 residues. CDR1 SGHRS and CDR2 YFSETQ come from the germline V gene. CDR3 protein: CASSLRSKAGLAGGLDTQYF. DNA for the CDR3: TGCGCCAGCAGCTTACGAAGTAAAGCGGGACTAGCGGGGGGCCTGGATACGCAGTATTTT.